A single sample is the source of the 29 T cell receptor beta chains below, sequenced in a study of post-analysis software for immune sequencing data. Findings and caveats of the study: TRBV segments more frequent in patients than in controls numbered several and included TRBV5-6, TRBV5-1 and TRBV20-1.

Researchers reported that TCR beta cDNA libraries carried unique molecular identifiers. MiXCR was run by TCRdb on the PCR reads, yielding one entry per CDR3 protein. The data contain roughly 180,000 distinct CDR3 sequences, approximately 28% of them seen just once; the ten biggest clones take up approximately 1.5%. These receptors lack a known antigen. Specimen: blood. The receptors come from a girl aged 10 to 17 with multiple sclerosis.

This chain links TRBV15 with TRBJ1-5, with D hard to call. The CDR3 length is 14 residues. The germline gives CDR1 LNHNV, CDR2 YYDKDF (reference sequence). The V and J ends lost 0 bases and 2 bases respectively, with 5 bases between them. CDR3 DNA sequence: TGTGCCACCAGCAGAGAGAGAGGCAATCAGCCCCAGCATTTT. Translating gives CATSRERGNQPQHF. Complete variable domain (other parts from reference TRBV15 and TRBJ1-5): DAMVIQNPRYQVTQFGKPVTLSCSQTLNHNVMYWYQQKSSQAPKLLFHYYDKDFNNEADTPDNFQSRRPNTSFCFLDIRSPGLGDTAMYLCATSRERGNQPQHFGDGTRLSIL.

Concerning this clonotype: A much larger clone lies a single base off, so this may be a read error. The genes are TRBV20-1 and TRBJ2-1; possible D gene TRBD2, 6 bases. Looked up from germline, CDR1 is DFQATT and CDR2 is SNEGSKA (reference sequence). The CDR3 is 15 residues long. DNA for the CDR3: TGCAGTGTTAGAGATAGCGGCGGGATCTACAATGAGCAGTTCTTC. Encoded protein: CSVRDSGGIYNEQFF.

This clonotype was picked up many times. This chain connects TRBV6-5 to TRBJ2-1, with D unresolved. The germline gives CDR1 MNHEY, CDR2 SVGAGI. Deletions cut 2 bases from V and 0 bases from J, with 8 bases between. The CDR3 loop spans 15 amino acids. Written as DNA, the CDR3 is TGTGCCAGCAGTTACGCGCTTAGCTCCTACAATGAGCAGTTCTTC. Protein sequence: CASSYALSSYNEQFF.

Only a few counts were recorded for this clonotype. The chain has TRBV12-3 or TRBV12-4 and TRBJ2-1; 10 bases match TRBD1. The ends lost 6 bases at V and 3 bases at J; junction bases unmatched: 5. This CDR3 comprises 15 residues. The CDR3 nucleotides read TGTGCCAGCAGAAGCCGGGACAGGGGCTACAATGAGCAGTTCTTC. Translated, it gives CASRSRDRGYNEQFF.

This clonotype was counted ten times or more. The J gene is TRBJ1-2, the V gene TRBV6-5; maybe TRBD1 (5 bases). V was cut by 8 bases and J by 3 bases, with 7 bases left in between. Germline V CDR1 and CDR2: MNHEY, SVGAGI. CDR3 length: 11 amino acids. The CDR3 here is CASGTDYGYTF. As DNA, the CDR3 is TGTGCCAGCGGGACGGACTATGGCTACACCTTC.

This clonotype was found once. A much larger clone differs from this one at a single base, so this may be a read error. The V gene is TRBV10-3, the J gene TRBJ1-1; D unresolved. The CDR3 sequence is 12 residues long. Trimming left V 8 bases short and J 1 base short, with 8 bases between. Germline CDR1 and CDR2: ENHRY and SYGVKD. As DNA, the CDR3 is TGTGCCATCGACGAAGGGAACACTGAAGCTTTCTTT. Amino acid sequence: CAIDEGNTEAFF.

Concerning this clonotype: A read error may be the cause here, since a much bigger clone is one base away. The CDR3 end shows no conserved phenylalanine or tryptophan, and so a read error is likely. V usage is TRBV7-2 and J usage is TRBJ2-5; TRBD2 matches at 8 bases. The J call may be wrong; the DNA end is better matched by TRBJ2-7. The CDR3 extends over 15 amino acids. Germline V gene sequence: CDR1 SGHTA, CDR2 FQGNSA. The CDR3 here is CASSQGAGAVHEQYC. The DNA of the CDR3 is TGTGCCAGCAGCCAGGGAGCGGGAGCGGTCCACGAGCAGTACTGC.

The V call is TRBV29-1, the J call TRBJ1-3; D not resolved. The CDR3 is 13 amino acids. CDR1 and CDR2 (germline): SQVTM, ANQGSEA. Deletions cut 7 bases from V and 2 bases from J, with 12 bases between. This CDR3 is CSAAARTGNTIYF. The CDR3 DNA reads TGCAGCGCCGCGGCGAGGACTGGAAACACCATATATTTT.

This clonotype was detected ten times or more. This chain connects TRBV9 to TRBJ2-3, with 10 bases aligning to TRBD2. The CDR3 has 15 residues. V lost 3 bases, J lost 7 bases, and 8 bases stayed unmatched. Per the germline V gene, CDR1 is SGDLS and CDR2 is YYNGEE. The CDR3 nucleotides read TGTGCCAGCAGCGCTAGGACTAGCGGTACGAATACGCAGTATTTT. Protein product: CASSARTSGTNTQYF.

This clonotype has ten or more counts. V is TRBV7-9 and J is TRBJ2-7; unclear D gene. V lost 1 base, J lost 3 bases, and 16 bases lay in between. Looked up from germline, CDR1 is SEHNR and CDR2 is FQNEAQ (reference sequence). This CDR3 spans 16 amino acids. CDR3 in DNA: TGTGCCAGCAGCTTAGGAAGGGCGGCCGGAGACTACGAGCAGTACTTC. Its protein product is CASSLGRAAGDYEQYF.

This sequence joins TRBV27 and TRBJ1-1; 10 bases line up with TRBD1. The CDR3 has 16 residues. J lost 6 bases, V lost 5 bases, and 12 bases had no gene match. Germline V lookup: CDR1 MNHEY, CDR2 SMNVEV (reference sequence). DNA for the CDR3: TGTGCCAGCAGTCCGGGACAGGGGCAAATCGACGCTGAAGCTTTCTTT. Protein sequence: CASSPGQGQIDAEAFF.

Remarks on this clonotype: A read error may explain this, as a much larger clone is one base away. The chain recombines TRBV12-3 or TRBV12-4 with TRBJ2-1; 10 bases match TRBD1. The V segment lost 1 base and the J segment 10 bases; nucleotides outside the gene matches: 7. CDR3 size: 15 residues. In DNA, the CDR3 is TGTGCCAGCAGTTTAGACCCGACAGGGGGCCACGAGCAGTTCTTC. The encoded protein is CASSLDPTGGHEQFF.

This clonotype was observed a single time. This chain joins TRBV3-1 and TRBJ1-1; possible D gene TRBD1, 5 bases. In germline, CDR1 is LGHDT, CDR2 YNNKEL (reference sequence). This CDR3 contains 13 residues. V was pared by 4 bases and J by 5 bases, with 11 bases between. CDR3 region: CASSLVGGTEAFF. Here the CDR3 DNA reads TGTGCCAGCAGCCTCGTCGGGGGGACTGAAGCTTTCTTT.

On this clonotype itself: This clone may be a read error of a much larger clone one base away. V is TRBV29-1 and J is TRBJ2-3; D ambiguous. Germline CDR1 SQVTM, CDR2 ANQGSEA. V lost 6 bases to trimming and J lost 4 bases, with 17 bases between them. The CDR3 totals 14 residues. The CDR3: CSVSEGRPSDTQYF. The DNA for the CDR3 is TGCAGCGTGTCGGAAGGCAGGCCTTCAGATACGCAGTATTTT.

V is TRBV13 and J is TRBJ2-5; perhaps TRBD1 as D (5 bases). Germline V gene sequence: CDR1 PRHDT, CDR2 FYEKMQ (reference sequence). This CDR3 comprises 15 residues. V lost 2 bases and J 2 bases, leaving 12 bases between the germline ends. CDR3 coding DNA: TGTGCCAGCAGCTTAAGACAGTACCTACAAGAGACCCAGTACTTC. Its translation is CASSLRQYLQETQYF.

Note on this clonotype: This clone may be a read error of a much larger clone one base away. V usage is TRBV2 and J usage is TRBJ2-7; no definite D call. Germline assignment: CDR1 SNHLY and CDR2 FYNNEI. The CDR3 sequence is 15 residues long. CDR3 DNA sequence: TGTGCCAGCAGCGCCGAGTTTCCCATAAGCTACGGGCAGTACTTC. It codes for CASSAEFPISYGQYF.

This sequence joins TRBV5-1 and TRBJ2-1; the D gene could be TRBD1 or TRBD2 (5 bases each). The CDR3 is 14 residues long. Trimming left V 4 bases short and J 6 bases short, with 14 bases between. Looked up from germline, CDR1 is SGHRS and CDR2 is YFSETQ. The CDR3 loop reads CASSDRDGSNEQFF. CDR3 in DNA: TGCGCCAGCAGCGACCGGGACGGCTCCAATGAGCAGTTCTTC. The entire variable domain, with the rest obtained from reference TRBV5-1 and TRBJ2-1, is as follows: KAGVTQTPRYLIKTRGQQVTLSCSPISGHRSVSWYQQTPGQGLQFLFEYFSETQRNKGNFPGRFSGRQFSNSRSEMNVSTLELGDSALYLCASSDRDGSNEQFFGPGTRLTVL.

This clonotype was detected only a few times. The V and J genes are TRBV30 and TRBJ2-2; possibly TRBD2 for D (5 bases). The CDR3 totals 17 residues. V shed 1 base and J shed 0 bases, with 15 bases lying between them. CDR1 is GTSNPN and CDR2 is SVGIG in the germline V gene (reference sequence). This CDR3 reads CAWSAYPHGANTGELFF. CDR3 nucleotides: TGTGCCTGGAGTGCCTACCCACACGGGGCGAACACCGGGGAGCTGTTTTTT. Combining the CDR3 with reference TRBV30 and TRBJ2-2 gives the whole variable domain SQTIHQWPATLVQPVGSPLSLECTVEGTSNPNLYWYRQAAGRGLQLLFYSVGIGQISSEVPQNLSASRPQDRQFILSSKKLLLSDSGFYLCAWSAYPHGANTGELFFGEGSRLTVL.

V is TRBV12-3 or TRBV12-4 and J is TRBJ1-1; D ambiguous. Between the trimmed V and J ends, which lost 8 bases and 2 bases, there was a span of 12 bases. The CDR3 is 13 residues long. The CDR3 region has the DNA TGTGCCAGCCTCCGGTCCCAAAACACTGAAGCTTTCTTT. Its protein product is CASLRSQNTEAFF.

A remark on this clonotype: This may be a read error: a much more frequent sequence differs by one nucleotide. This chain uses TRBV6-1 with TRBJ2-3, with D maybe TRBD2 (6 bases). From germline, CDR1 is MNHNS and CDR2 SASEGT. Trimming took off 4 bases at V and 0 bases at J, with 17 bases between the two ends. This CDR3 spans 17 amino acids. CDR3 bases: TGTGCCAGCAGTGGACGGTTCGGCGGGACTAGCACAGATACGCAGTATTTT. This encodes CASSGRFGGTSTDTQYF.

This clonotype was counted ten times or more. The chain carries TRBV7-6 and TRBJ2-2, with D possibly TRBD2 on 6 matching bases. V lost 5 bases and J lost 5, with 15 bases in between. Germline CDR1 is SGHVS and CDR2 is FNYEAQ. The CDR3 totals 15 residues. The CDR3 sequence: CASSLGGGGTGELFF. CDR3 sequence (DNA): TGTGCCAGCAGCCTTGGGGGAGGAGGGACCGGGGAGCTGTTTTTT.

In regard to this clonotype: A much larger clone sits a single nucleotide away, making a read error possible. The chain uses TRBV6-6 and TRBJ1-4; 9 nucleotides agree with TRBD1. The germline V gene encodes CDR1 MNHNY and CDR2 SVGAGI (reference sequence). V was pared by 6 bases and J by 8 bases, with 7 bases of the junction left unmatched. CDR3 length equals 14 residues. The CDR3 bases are TGTGCCAGCAGGCGGAACAGGGGGCTCGAAAAACTGTTTTTT. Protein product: CASRRNRGLEKLFF.

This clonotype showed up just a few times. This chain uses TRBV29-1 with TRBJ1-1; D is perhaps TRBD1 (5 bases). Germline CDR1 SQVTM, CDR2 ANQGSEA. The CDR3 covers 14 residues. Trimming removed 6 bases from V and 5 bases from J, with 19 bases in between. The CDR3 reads CSVQSGTLGTEAFF. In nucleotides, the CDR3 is TGCAGCGTCCAATCCGGGACCCTAGGGACTGAAGCTTTCTTT. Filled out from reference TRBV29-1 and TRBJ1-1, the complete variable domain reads SAVISQKPSRDICQRGTSLTIQCQVDSQVTMMFWYRQQPGQSLTLIATANQGSEATYESGFVIDKFPISRPNLTFSTLTVSNMSPEDSSIYLCSVQSGTLGTEAFFGQGTRLTVV.

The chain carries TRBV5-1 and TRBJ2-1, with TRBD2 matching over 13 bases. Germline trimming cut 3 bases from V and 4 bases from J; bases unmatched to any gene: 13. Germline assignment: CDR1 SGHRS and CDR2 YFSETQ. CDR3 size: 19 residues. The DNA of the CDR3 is TGCGCCAGCAGCTCCCGACTAGCGGGAGGCCCCTTTCCATACAATGAGCAGTTCTTC. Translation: CASSSRLAGGPFPYNEQFF.

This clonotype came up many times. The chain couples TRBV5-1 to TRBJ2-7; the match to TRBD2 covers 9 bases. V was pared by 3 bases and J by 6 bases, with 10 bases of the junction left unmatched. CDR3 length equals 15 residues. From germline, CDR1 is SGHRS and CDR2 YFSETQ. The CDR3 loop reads CASSSWGREGSEQYF. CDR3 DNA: TGCGCCAGCAGCTCCTGGGGGCGGGAGGGCTCCGAGCAGTACTTC.

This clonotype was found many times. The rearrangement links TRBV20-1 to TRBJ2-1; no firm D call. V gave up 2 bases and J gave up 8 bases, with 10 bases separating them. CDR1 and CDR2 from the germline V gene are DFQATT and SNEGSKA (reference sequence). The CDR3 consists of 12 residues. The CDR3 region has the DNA TGCAGTGCTAGAACAGTGAACCATGAGCAGTTCTTC. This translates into CSARTVNHEQFF.

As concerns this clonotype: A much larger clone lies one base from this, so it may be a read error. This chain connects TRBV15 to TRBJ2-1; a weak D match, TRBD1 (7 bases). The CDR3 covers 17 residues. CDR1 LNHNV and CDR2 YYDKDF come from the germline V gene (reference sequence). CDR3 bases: TGTCCCACCGAAAACAGGGGCCGAGCGGGCTCCTACAATGAGCAGTTCTTC. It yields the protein CPTENRGRAGSYNEQFF.

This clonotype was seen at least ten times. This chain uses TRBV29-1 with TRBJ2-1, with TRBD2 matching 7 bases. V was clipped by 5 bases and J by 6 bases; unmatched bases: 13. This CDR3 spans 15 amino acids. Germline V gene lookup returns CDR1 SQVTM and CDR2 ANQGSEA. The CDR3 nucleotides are TGCAGCGTTCCCTACACTAGCGAGGTATCCAATGAGCAGTTCTTC. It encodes CSVPYTSEVSNEQFF.

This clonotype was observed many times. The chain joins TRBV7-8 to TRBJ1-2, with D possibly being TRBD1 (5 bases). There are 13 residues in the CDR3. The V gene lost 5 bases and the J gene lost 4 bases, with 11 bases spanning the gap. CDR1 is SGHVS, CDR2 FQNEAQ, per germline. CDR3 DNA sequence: TGTGCCAGCAGCCCAACAGGCAGCTATGGCTACACCTTC. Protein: CASSPTGSYGYTF.